These T cell receptor beta chains were read from a single sample in a study of cytomegalovirus exposure and HLA in healthy donors. Generated by immunoSEQ multiplex PCR, the TCRdb table keeps only in-frame clones and is missing some. The data show 150,000 or so clones, with 70% to 90% seen just once and approximately 0.8% held by the top ten. Sequencing input: PBMCs. These receptor sequences come from a woman in her late teens or twenties in good health and CMV-seronegative. The CDR3 runs from the conserved cysteine through the conserved F or W.

j_gene,v_gene,CDR3aa
TRBJ2-5,TRBV6-6,CASSYSSGTAVDF
TRBJ2-7,TRBV28,CASSPLAAGGNYEQYF
TRBJ2-5,TRBV5-1,CASSVGLAGGTETQYF
TRBJ1-2,TRBV7-9,CASSLAWRPYGYTF
TRBJ2-3,TRBV7-6,CASSLGVQGRNTQYF
TRBJ2-3,TRBV4-2,CASSQRVSGTDTQYF
TRBJ2-1,TRBV6-5,CASSYGRVGNEQFF
TRBJ1-6,TRBV14,CASSRRMGMGSNSPLHF
TRBJ2-3,TRBV7-3,CASSEGLAGTSTDTQYF
TRBJ1-4,TRBV18,CASTQDRGGTEKLFF
TRBJ2-7,TRBV2,CASTLEGLAGGQQYF
TRBJ2-2,TRBV7-9,CASSSLESTGELFF
TRBJ2-1,TRBV6-5,CASQHRGSYNEQFF
TRBJ2-1,TRBV11-1,CASSPGPAGTNEQFF
TRBJ2-3,TRBV7-9,CASSFGTSGYTDTQYF
TRBJ2-1,TRBV6-4,CASSEFRESNEQFF
TRBJ1-2,TRBV28,CASSLFGYGYTF
TRBJ2-7,TRBV6-5,CASSYSTGLDEQYF
TRBJ2-5,TRBV28,CASSLLGGGLGETQYF
TRBJ2-5,TRBV29-1,CSVVSTSDETQYF
TRBJ1-5,TRBV19,CASKARTLGIYEPQHF
TRBJ1-5,TRBV28,CASRDPSGGGQPQHF
TRBJ2-3,TRBV15,CATSRDGNTDTQYF
TRBJ2-7,TRBV7-3,CASSLDRGYEQYF
TRBJ2-3,TRBV10-3,CAISQLAGGPDTQYF
TRBJ2-7,TRBV11-3,CASSTTVYEQYF
TRBJ2-6,TRBV28,CASSLPAAGFLPGANVLTF
TRBJ2-1,TRBV5-1,CASSLYREGQKEQFF
TRBJ1-6,TRBV14,CASSQVLGTENSPLHF
TRBJ1-5,TRBV4-3,CASSRGPIGQPQHF
TRBJ1-1,TRBV19,CASSLVGTGRLNTEAFF
TRBJ1-2,TRBV7-9,CSSSTPGQGFGGYGYTF